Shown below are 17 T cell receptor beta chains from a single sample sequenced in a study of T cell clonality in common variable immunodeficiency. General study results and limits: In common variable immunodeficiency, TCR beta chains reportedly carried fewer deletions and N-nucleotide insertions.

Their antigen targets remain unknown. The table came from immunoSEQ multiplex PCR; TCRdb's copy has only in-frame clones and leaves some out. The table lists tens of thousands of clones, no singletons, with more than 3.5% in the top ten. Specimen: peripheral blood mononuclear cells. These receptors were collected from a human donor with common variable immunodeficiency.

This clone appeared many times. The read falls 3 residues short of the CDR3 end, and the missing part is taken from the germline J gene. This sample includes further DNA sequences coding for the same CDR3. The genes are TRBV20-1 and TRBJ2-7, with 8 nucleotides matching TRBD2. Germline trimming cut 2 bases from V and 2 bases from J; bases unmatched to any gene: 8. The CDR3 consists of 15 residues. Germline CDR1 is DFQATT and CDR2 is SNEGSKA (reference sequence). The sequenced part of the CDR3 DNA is TGCAGTGCTAGACCCACCGGGACTAGGGCCTACGAG. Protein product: CSARPTGTRAYE. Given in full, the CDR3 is CSARPTGTRAYEQYF.

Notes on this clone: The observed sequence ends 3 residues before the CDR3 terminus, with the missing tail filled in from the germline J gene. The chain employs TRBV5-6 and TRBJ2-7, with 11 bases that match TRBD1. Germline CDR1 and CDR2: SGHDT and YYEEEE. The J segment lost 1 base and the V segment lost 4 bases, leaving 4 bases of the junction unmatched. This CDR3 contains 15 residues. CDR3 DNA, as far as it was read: TGTGCCAGCAGCCGGGGACAGGGGGAGTCCTACGAG. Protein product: CASSRGQGESYE. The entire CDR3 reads CASSRGQGESYEQYF.

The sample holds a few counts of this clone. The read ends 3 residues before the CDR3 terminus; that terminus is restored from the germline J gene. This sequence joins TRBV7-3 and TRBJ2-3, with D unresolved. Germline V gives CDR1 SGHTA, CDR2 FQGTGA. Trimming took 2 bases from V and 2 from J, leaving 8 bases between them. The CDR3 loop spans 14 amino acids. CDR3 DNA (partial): TGTGCCAGCAGCTTATCCCACTTCACAGATACG. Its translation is CASSLSHFTDT. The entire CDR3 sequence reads CASSLSHFTDTQYF. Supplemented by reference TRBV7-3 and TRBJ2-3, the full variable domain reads GAGVSQTPSNKVTEKGKYVELRCDPISGHTALYWYRQSLGQGPEFLIYFQGTGAADDSGLPNDRFFAVRPEGSVSTLKIQRTERGDSAVYLCASSLSHFTDTQYFGPGTRLTVL.

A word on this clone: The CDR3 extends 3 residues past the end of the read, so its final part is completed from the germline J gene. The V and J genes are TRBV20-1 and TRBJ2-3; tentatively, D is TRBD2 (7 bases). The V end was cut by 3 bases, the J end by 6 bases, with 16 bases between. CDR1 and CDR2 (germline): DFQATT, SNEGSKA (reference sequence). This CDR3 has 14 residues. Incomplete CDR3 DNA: TGCAGTGCTAGGCAGGGGTGGGAGGGGGATACG. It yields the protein CSARQGWEGDT. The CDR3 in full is CSARQGWEGDTQYF.

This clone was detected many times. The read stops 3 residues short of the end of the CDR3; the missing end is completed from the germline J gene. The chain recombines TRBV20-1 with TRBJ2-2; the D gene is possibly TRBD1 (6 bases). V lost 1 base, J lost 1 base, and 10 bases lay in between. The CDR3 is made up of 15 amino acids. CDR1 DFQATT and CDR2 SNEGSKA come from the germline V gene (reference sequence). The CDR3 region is CSARGQVQNTGELFF. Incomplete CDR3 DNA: TGCAGTGCTAGAGGACAGGTTCAGAACACCGGGGAG.

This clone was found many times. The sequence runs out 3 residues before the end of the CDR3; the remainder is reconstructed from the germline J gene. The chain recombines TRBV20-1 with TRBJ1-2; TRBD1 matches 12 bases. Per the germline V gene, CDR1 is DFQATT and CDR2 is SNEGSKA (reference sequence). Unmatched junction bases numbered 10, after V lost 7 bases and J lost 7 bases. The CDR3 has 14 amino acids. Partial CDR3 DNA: TGCAGTGAAAAACCGGGACAGGGGGCATTTGGC. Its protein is CSEKPGQGAFG. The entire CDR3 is CSEKPGQGAFGYTF.

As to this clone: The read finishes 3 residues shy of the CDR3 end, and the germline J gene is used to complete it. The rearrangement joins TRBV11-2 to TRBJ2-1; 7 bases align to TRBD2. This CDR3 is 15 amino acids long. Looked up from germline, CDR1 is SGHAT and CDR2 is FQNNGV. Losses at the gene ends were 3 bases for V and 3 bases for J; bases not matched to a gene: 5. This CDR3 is CASSFLLADYNEQFF. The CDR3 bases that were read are TGTGCCAGCAGCTTTTTGCTAGCGGACTACAATGAG.

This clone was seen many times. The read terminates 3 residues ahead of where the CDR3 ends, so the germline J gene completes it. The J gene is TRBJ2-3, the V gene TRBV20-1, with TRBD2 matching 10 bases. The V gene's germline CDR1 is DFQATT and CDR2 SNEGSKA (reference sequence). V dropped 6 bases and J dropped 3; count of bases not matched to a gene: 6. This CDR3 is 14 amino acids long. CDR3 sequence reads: CSAAGTSATDTQYF. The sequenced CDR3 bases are TGCAGTGCCGCCGGGACTAGCGCAACAGATACG.

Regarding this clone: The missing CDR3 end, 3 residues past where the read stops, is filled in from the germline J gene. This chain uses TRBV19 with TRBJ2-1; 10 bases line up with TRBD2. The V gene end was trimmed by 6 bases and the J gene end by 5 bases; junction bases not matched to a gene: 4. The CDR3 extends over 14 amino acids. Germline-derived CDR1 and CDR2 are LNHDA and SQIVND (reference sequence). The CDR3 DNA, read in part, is TGTGCCAGTAGGAAGCGGGAGGGGAACAATGAG. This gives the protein CASRKREGNNE. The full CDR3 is CASRKREGNNEQFF.

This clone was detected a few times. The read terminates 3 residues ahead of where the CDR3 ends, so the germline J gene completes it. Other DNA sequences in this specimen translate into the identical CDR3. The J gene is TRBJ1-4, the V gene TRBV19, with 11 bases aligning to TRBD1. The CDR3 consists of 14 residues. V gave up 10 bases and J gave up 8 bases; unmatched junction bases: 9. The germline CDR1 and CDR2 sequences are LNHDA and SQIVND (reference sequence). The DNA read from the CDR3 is TGTGCCACCCGGACAGGGGGCGAATCGGAAAAA. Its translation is CATRTGGESEK. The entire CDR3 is CATRTGGESEKLFF.

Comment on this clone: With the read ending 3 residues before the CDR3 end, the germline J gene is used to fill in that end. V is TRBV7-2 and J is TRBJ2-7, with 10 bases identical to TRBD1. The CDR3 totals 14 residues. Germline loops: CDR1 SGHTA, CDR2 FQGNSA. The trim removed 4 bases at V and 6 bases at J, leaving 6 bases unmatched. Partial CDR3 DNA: TGTGCCAGCAGCTCAGAGACAGGGGGCGGCGAG. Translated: CASSSETGGGE. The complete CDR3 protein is CASSSETGGGEQYF.

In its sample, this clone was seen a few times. The chain's CDR3 is CASSVGRDGEQYF. The CDR3 bases that were read are TGTGCCAGCAGTGTGGGGCGAGATGGCGAG. This sequence joins TRBV2 and TRBJ2-7, with D tentatively TRBD1 (5 bases). The read stops 3 residues short of the end of the CDR3; the missing end is completed from the germline J gene. Trimming pared 4 bases from V and 6 bases from J, leaving 13 bases between. The CDR3 loop spans 13 amino acids. Germline V gives CDR1 SNHLY, CDR2 FYNNEI.

CDR3 loop: CASSLGDSRRPQHF. CDR3 bases read: TGTGCCAGCAGCTTAGGGGACAGCCGTAGGCCC. The chain is built from TRBV7-9 and TRBJ1-5, with TRBD1 identical over 7 bases. The sequenced fragment ends 3 residues before the CDR3 boundary, so the rest is inferred from the germline J gene. The CDR3 length is 14 residues. Trimming removed 1 base from V and 9 bases from J; junction bases left unmatched: 6. The germline gives CDR1 SEHNR, CDR2 FQNEAQ (reference sequence).

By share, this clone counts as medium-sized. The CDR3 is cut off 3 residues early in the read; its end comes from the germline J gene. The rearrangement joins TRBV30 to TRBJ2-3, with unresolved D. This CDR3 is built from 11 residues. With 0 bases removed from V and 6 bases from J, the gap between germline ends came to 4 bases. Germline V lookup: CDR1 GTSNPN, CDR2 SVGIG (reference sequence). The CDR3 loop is CAWSVSDTQYF. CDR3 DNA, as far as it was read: TGTGCCTGGAGTGTTAGCGATACG.

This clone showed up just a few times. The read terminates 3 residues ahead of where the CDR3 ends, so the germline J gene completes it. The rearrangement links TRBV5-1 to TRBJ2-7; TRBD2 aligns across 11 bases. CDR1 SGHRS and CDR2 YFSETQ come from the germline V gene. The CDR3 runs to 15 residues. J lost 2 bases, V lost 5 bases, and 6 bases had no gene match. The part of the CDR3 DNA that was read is TGCGCCAGCAGTAACATAGCGGGAGGGCCCTACGAG. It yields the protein CASSNIAGGPYE. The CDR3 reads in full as CASSNIAGGPYEQYF. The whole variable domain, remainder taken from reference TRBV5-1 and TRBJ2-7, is KAGVTQTPRYLIKTRGQQVTLSCSPISGHRSVSWYQQTPGQGLQFLFEYFSETQRNKGNFPGRFSGRQFSNSRSEMNVSTLELGDSALYLCASSNIAGGPYEQYFGPGTRLTVT.

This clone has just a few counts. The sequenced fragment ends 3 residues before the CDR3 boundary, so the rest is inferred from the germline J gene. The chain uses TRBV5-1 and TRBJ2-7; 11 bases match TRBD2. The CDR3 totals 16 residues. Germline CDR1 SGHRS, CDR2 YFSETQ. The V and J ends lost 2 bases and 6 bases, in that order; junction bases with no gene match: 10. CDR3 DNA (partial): TGCGCCAGCAGCTTAGAACTAGCGGGAGTTACACGCGAG. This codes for CASSLELAGVTRE. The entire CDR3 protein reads CASSLELAGVTREQYF.

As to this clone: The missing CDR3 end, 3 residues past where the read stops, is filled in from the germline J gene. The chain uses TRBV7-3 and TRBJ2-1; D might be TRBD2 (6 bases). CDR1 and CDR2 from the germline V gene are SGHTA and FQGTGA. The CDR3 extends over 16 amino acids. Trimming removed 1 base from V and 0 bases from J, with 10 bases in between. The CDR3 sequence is CASSLKGGISYNEQFF. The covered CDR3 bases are TGTGCCAGCAGCTTAAAGGGCGGGATCTCCTACAATGAG.